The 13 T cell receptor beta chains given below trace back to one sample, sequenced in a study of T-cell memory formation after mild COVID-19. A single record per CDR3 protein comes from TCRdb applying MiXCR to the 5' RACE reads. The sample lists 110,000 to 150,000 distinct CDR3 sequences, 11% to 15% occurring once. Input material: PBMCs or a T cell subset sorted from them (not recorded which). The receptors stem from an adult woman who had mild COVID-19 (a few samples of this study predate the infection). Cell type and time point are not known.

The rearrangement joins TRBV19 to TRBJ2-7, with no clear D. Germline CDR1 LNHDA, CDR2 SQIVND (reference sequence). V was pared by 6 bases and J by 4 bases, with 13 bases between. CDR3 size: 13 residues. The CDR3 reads CASRKGYQYEQYF. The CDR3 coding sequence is TGTGCCAGTAGGAAAGGATACCAGTACGAGCAGTACTTC.

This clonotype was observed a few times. The CDR3 DNA reads TGCAGTGCTAGAGAGGGAGGGACAGGGACCTACGAGCAGTACTTC. Translating gives CSAREGGTGTYEQYF. The gene calls are TRBV20-1 and TRBJ2-7, with 9 bases aligning to TRBD1. V dropped 0 bases and J dropped 2; count of bases not matched to a gene: 5. Germline CDR1 is DFQATT and CDR2 is SNEGSKA (reference sequence). The CDR3 covers 15 residues.

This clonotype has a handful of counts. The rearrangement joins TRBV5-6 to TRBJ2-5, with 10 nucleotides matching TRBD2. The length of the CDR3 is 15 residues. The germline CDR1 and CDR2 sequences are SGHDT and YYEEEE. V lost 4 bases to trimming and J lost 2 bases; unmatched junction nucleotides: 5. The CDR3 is CASSPAGGLQETQYF. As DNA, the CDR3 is TGTGCCAGCAGCCCAGCGGGGGGGCTTCAAGAGACCCAGTACTTC.

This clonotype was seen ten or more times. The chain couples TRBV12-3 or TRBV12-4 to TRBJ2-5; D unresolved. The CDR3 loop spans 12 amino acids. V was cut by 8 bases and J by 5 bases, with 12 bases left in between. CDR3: CASSLAAETQYF. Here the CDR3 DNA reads TGTGCCAGCTCCCTCGCCGCGGAGACCCAGTACTTC.

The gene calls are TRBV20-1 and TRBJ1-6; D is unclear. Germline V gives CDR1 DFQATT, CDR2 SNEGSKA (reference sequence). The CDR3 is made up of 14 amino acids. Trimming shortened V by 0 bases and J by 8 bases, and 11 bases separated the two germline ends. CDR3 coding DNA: TGCAGTGCTAGAGATCTGGTTCCCTATTCACCCCTCCACTTT. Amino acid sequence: CSARDLVPYSPLHF.

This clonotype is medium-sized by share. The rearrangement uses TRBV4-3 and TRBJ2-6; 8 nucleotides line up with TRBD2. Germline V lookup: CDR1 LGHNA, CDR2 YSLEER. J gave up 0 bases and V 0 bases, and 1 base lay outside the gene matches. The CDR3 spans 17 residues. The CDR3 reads CASSQDGTSSGANVLTF. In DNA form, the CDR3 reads TGCGCCAGCAGCCAAGATGGGACTAGCTCTGGGGCCAACGTCCTGACTTTC.

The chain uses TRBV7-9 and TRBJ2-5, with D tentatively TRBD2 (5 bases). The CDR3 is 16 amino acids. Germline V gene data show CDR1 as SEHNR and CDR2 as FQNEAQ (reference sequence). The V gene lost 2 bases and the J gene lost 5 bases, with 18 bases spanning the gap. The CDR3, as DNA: TGTGCCAGCAGCTTATTTCGCGGCCGCTCGGGGGAGACCCAGTACTTC. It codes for CASSLFRGRSGETQYF.

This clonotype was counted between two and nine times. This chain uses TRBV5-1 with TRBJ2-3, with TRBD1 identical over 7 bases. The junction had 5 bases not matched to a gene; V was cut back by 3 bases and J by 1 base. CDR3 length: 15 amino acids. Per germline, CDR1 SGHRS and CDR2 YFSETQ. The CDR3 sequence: CASSWTGWGTDTQYF. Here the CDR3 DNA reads TGCGCCAGCAGCTGGACAGGATGGGGCACAGATACGCAGTATTTT. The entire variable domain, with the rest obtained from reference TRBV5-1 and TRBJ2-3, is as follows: KAGVTQTPRYLIKTRGQQVTLSCSPISGHRSVSWYQQTPGQGLQFLFEYFSETQRNKGNFPGRFSGRQFSNSRSEMNVSTLELGDSALYLCASSWTGWGTDTQYFGPGTRLTVL.

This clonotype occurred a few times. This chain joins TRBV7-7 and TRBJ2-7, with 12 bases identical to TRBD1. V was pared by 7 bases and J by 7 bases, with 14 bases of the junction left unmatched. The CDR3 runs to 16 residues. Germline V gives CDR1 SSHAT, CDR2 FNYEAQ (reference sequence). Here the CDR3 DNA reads TGTGCCAGCAAAGAGTACCCGGGACAGGGGGCGGGGGAGCAGTACTTC. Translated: CASKEYPGQGAGEQYF.

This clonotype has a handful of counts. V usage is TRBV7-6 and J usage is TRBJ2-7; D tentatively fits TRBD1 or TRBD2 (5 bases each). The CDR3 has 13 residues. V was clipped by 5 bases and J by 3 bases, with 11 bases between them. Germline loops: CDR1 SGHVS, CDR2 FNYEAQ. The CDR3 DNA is TGTGCCAGCAGCACTGGGGGTGACTACGAGCAGTACTTC. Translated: CASSTGGDYEQYF.

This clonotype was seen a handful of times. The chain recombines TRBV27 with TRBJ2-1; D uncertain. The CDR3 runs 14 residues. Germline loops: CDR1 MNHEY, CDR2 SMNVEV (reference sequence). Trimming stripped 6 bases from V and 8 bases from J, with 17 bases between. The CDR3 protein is CASRALLVLDEQFF. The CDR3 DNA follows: TGTGCCAGCAGGGCCCTCCTGGTACTTGATGAGCAGTTCTTC.

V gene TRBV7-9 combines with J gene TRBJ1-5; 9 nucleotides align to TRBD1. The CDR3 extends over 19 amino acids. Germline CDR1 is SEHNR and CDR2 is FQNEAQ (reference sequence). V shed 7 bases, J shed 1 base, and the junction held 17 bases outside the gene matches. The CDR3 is CASTEPGQGISSSNQPQHF. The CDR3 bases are TGTGCCAGCACCGAGCCGGGACAGGGTATTTCGTCAAGCAATCAGCCCCAGCATTTT.

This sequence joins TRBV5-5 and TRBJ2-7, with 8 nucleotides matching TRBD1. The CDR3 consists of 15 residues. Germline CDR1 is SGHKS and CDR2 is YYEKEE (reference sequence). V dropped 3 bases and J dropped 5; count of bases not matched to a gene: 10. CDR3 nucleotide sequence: TGTGCCAGCAGCTGGGGAAGGGCAGGGGGCGACGAGCAGTACTTC. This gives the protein CASSWGRAGGDEQYF. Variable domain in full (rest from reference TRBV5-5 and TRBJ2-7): DAGVTQSPTHLIKTRGQQVTLRCSPISGHKSVSWYQQVLGQGPQFIFQYYEKEERGRGNFPDRFSARQFPNYSSELNVNALLLGDSALYLCASSWGRAGGDEQYFGPGTRLTVT.